This TCR beta chain stems from a study of beta chain features in type 1 diabetes. Study observations and caveats: Type 1 diabetes patients had TCRB CDR3s that were shorter (moderately but significantly so) in all four CD4+ subsets. Naive, central memory and Treg TCRB repertoires seemed to resemble each other more closely in patients than they did in healthy donors. Patients and controls would share equally any PCR tilt toward shorter templates.

The isolated RNA, all of it, was reverse transcribed, so expressed TCRB transcripts were what got sequenced. Here immunoSEQ multiplex PCR was the method, and the copy in TCRdb shows in-frame clones only, minus some. The repertoire holds more than 550,000 clones, with more than 12% as singletons. Around 100 mL of blood, on average, came from one heparinised draw per donor. Sorted CD4+ subsets: naive, central memory, regulatory, stem cell-like memory (CD45RO/CCR7/CD25/CD127/CD95/CD27 panel). This clone showed up just a few times. Its antigen is unknown. Germline assignment: CDR1 SNHLY and CDR2 FYNNEI. The V end was cut by 3 bases, the J end by 4 bases, with 11 bases between. The CDR3 runs to 14 residues.

The gene calls are TRBV2 and TRBJ2-3; D is uncertain. Sequenced: naive CD4+ T cells from blood. This clonotype originated in a man aged 18 to 29 with type 1 diabetes. The CDR3 region has the DNA TGTGCCAGCAGTGAGGCGAATCCCCCAGATACGCAGTATTTT. It translates to CASSEANPPDTQYF.